What follows describes a single TCR beta chain. The length of the CDR3 is 14 residues. The trim removed 4 bases at V and 2 bases at J, leaving 4 bases unmatched. Per germline, CDR1 SGHRS and CDR2 YFSETQ. The sample belongs to a study of shared clonotypes between healthy human individuals. Generated by immunoSEQ multiplex PCR, the TCRdb table keeps only in-frame clones and is missing some. The sample has roughly 2,500,000 clones; 90% to 95% are singletons. The genes are TRBV5-1 and TRBJ2-3; 7 bases match TRBD1. The TCR originated in a man in his late teens or twenties in good health. Some clones in this sample may be carry-over from other donors' samples. The sample taken for sequencing was naive CD4+ T cells from PBMCs. Stated subset: CD45RA+ positively selected. The CDR3, as DNA: TGCGCCAGCAGCGGGGACAGAGTCACAGATACGCAGTATTTT. Protein product: CASSGDRVTDTQYF.